This is a list of T cell receptor beta chains from one sample in a study of graft-versus-host responses after intestinal transplantation. Profiled with immunoSEQ multiplex PCR; TCRdb holds only in-frame clones, not every one. The sample shows 23,000 or so clones, approximately 93% of them seen only once. The source was PBMCs, collected 18 days after transplant. These receptors all come from a human patient who received an intestinal transplant, so some T cells may come from the graft donor. Both conserved end residues are part of each CDR3. D genes are given only for firm matches. A row's size may be missing; if present it is once, few, many or a size class.

j_gene: TRBJ2-4; d_gene: TRBD1; abundance: -; v_gene: TRBV11-3; CDR3nt: TGTGCCAGCAGCCACCGGGACAGGGACGAAAACATTCAGTACTTC; CDR3aa: CASSHRDRDENIQYF
j_gene: TRBJ1-1; d_gene: TRBD1; abundance: -; v_gene: TRBV27; CDR3nt: TGTGCCAGCAGTTCACGGACAGGGAGGCCTGAAGCTTTCTTT; CDR3aa: CASSSRTGRPEAFF
j_gene: TRBJ2-3; d_gene: -; abundance: -; v_gene: TRBV10-1; CDR3nt: TGCGCCAGCAGTTCCCAAGGCGCAGATACGCAGTATTTT; CDR3aa: CASSSQGADTQYF
j_gene: TRBJ1-2; d_gene: -; abundance: -; v_gene: TRBV30; CDR3nt: TGTGCCTGGAGTAAGGACTATGGCTACACCTTC; CDR3aa: CAWSKDYGYTF
j_gene: TRBJ2-1; d_gene: TRBD1; abundance: -; v_gene: TRBV28; CDR3nt: TGTGCCAGCACTAACCAGGGGGTGAATGAGCAGTTCTTC; CDR3aa: CASTNQGVNEQFF
j_gene: TRBJ2-7; d_gene: TRBD2; abundance: once; v_gene: TRBV7-2; CDR3nt: TGTGCCAGCAGCTTAGCTAGCGGGGGGACCTACGAGCAGTACTTC; CDR3aa: CASSLASGGTYEQYF
j_gene: TRBJ2-3; d_gene: TRBD2; abundance: -; v_gene: TRBV5-6; CDR3nt: TGTGCCAGCAGCTTTTCCGGGGGGGACCCAGATACGCAGTATTTT; CDR3aa: CASSFSGGDPDTQYF
j_gene: TRBJ2-7; d_gene: -; abundance: -; v_gene: TRBV7-3; CDR3nt: TGTGCCAGCAGCTTAACAAGTGTTGACGAGCAGTACTTC; CDR3aa: CASSLTSVDEQYF
j_gene: TRBJ1-1; d_gene: -; abundance: few; v_gene: TRBV7-9; CDR3nt: TGTGCCAGCAGCTTAGGGACAGCTGAAGCTTTCTTT; CDR3aa: CASSLGTAEAFF
j_gene: TRBJ2-2; d_gene: -; abundance: -; v_gene: TRBV4-1; CDR3nt: TGCGCCAGCAGCCAACGGTTGGCAGGGCCCACCGGGGAGCTGTTTTTT; CDR3aa: CASSQRLAGPTGELFF
j_gene: TRBJ1-1; d_gene: TRBD1; abundance: -; v_gene: TRBV27; CDR3nt: TGTGCCAGCAGTCCCGGACAGGGTGGGAACACTGAAGCTTTCTTT; CDR3aa: CASSPGQGGNTEAFF
j_gene: TRBJ2-7; d_gene: -; abundance: -; v_gene: TRBV6-5; CDR3nt: TGTGCCAGCAGTTACAATTACCGGAGCTCCTACGAGCAGTACTTC; CDR3aa: CASSYNYRSSYEQYF
j_gene: TRBJ1-4; d_gene: -; abundance: -; v_gene: TRBV27; CDR3nt: TGTGCCAGCAGTTTGCGGGTTAATGAAAAACTGTTTTTT; CDR3aa: CASSLRVNEKLFF
j_gene: TRBJ2-3; d_gene: -; abundance: once; v_gene: TRBV9; CDR3nt: TGTGCCAGCAGCACTGAGATTGGGGGGCAAGATACGCAGTATTTT; CDR3aa: CASSTEIGGQDTQYF
j_gene: TRBJ2-2; d_gene: TRBD1; abundance: -; v_gene: TRBV6-7; CDR3nt: TGTGCCAGCAGTTACAGCCGGGACAGGGGGCTTCCCGGGGAGCTGTTTTTT; CDR3aa: CASSYSRDRGLPGELFF
j_gene: TRBJ1-1; d_gene: -; abundance: once; v_gene: TRBV30; CDR3nt: TGTGCCTGTACCGGGACGGAGGAAGCTTTCTTT; CDR3aa: CACTGTEEAFF
j_gene: TRBJ2-1; d_gene: TRBD2; abundance: -; v_gene: TRBV5-4; CDR3nt: TGTGCCAGCAGCACTAGCGGGGGGGCGGTAGGTGAGCAGTTCTTC; CDR3aa: CASSTSGGAVGEQFF
j_gene: TRBJ2-5; d_gene: TRBD2; abundance: -; v_gene: TRBV6-6; CDR3nt: TGTGCCAGCAGCAGCAAAGGACTAGCGGGGCAAGAGACCCAGTACTTC; CDR3aa: CASSSKGLAGQETQYF
j_gene: TRBJ2-7; d_gene: -; abundance: -; v_gene: TRBV7-6; CDR3nt: TGTGCCAGCAGCTTCGCTAGCTCCTACGAGCAGTACTTC; CDR3aa: CASSFASSYEQYF
j_gene: TRBJ2-7; d_gene: -; abundance: -; v_gene: TRBV11-3; CDR3nt: TGTGCCAGCAGCTTAGAGGGGGCCTACGAGCAGTACTTC; CDR3aa: CASSLEGAYEQYF
j_gene: TRBJ2-7; d_gene: -; abundance: once; v_gene: TRBV29-1; CDR3nt: TGCAGCGTTCTCTATGGGGGGCCGACCTACGAGCAGTACTTC; CDR3aa: CSVLYGGPTYEQYF
j_gene: TRBJ2-7; d_gene: -; abundance: few; v_gene: TRBV5-6; CDR3nt: TGTGCCAGCAGCTTGGCAGGGACGAGTTACGAGCAGTACTTC; CDR3aa: CASSLAGTSYEQYF
j_gene: TRBJ1-6; d_gene: TRBD1; abundance: -; v_gene: TRBV6-4; CDR3nt: TGTGCCAGCAGTGACGGGGGACAGCGATCACCCCTCCACTTT; CDR3aa: CASSDGGQRSPLHF
j_gene: TRBJ2-7; d_gene: TRBD2; abundance: -; v_gene: TRBV7-2; CDR3nt: TGTGCCAGCAGCTTGGGGGGGGCTAGCGGGGCCTACGAGCAGTACTTC; CDR3aa: CASSLGGASGAYEQYF
j_gene: TRBJ2-3; d_gene: -; abundance: -; v_gene: TRBV27; CDR3nt: TGTGCCAGCAGTTTATCCGTCACAGATACGCAGTATTTT; CDR3aa: CASSLSVTDTQYF
j_gene: TRBJ2-5; d_gene: -; abundance: -; v_gene: TRBV27; CDR3nt: TGTGCCAGCGGGTCGTACAATCAAGAGACCCAGTACTTC; CDR3aa: CASGSYNQETQYF
j_gene: TRBJ1-5; d_gene: -; abundance: -; v_gene: TRBV19; CDR3nt: TGTGCCAGTAGTATAGCCCCTGAGGGCAATCAGCCCCAGCATTTT; CDR3aa: CASSIAPEGNQPQHF
j_gene: TRBJ2-1; d_gene: -; abundance: -; v_gene: TRBV11-2; CDR3nt: TGTGCCAGCACCTATCTTTTACTGGACAATGAGCAGTTCTTC; CDR3aa: CASTYLLLDNEQFF
j_gene: TRBJ2-1; d_gene: TRBD2; abundance: -; v_gene: TRBV2; CDR3nt: TGTGCCAGCAGTGAAGCGGGGAGCGGGGGGGCCTCTAATGAGCAGTTCTTC; CDR3aa: CASSEAGSGGASNEQFF
j_gene: TRBJ2-2; d_gene: -; abundance: -; v_gene: TRBV7-2; CDR3nt: TGTGCCAGCAGCCCAGAGGCCGGGGGAGGCGGGGAGCTGTTTTTT; CDR3aa: CASSPEAGGGGELFF
j_gene: TRBJ1-5; d_gene: TRBD1; abundance: -; v_gene: TRBV18; CDR3nt: TGTGCCAGCTCACTACGGGACTTGGGACAGCCCAATCAGCCCCAGCATTTT; CDR3aa: CASSLRDLGQPNQPQHF
j_gene: TRBJ2-1; d_gene: -; abundance: -; v_gene: TRBV7-7; CDR3nt: TGTGCCAGCAGCGCTGGAGGTGGCTACAATGAGCAGTTCTTC; CDR3aa: CASSAGGGYNEQFF
j_gene: TRBJ1-1; d_gene: -; abundance: -; v_gene: TRBV6-1; CDR3nt: TGTGCCAGCAGTGAGTTGGGCAGTGAAGCTTTCTTT; CDR3aa: CASSELGSEAFF
j_gene: TRBJ1-3; d_gene: -; abundance: -; v_gene: TRBV19; CDR3nt: TGTGCCAGTACGGAATCAGGGTCCCCTGGAAACACCATATATTTT; CDR3aa: CASTESGSPGNTIYF
j_gene: TRBJ2-7; d_gene: -; abundance: -; v_gene: TRBV7-8; CDR3nt: TGTGCCAGCAGCCCGGGGGACGGGACTGCATACGAGCAGTACTTC; CDR3aa: CASSPGDGTAYEQYF
j_gene: TRBJ2-2; d_gene: TRBD1; abundance: -; v_gene: TRBV5-1; CDR3nt: TGCGCCAGCAGCAAGGGGGCGCTCAGCACCGGGGAGCTGTTTTTT; CDR3aa: CASSKGALSTGELFF
j_gene: TRBJ2-3; d_gene: -; abundance: -; v_gene: TRBV6-5; CDR3nt: TGTGCCAGCAAGGGGGGCGACACAGATACGCAGTATTTT; CDR3aa: CASKGGDTDTQYF
j_gene: TRBJ1-1; d_gene: TRBD1; abundance: -; v_gene: TRBV19; CDR3nt: TGTGCCAGTAGTAAAGGCGGGGCAGGGGGAGAGGTTGAAGCTTTCTTT; CDR3aa: CASSKGGAGGEVEAFF
j_gene: TRBJ2-5; d_gene: -; abundance: -; v_gene: TRBV27; CDR3nt: TGTGCCAGCAGTTTATATCGGGGAATGGCCGAAGAGACCCAGTACTTC; CDR3aa: CASSLYRGMAEETQYF
j_gene: TRBJ2-5; d_gene: -; abundance: -; v_gene: TRBV6-1; CDR3nt: TGTGCCAGCAGTGACGGTCGGTATACGGGGAACCAAGAGACCCAGTACTTC; CDR3aa: CASSDGRYTGNQETQYF
j_gene: TRBJ2-5; d_gene: -; abundance: -; v_gene: TRBV25-1; CDR3nt: TGTGCCAGCAGTGATCCGGTGGAAGAGACCCAGTACTTC; CDR3aa: CASSDPVEETQYF
j_gene: TRBJ2-7; d_gene: -; abundance: -; v_gene: TRBV19; CDR3nt: TGTGCCAGTAGTACAGGTACCTACGAGCAGTACTTC; CDR3aa: CASSTGTYEQYF
j_gene: TRBJ1-5; d_gene: -; abundance: -; v_gene: TRBV19; CDR3nt: TGTGCCAGTAGTCCCTCAGGTAGCAATCAGCCCCAGCATTTT; CDR3aa: CASSPSGSNQPQHF
j_gene: TRBJ2-1; d_gene: -; abundance: -; v_gene: TRBV23-1; CDR3nt: TGCGCCAGCACCTCCATCTCGGGGGTCGGTGAGCAGTTCTTC; CDR3aa: CASTSISGVGEQFF
j_gene: TRBJ1-2; d_gene: -; abundance: once; v_gene: TRBV29-1; CDR3nt: TGCAGCGTTGAAGACGGGTGGACAGTTTATGGCTACACCTTC; CDR3aa: CSVEDGWTVYGYTF
j_gene: TRBJ2-1; d_gene: TRBD2; abundance: -; v_gene: TRBV5-1; CDR3nt: TGCGCCAGCAGCTTGTTGCCTAGCGGGGGGAGAGGTGAGCAGTTCTTC; CDR3aa: CASSLLPSGGRGEQFF
j_gene: TRBJ1-4; d_gene: -; abundance: -; v_gene: TRBV7-6; CDR3nt: TGTGCCAGCAGTTCCGCGGGGGAGGGTAATGAAAAACTGTTTTTT; CDR3aa: CASSSAGEGNEKLFF
j_gene: TRBJ1-2; d_gene: TRBD1; abundance: -; v_gene: TRBV5-8; CDR3nt: TGTGCCAGCAGTTGGACAGGGGTAAACTATGGCTACACCTTC; CDR3aa: CASSWTGVNYGYTF
j_gene: TRBJ2-3; d_gene: TRBD2; abundance: -; v_gene: TRBV27; CDR3nt: TGTGCCAGCAGTTCAGCGGGGGGCGTATATACGCAGTATTTT; CDR3aa: CASSSAGGVYTQYF
j_gene: TRBJ2-7; d_gene: TRBD2; abundance: -; v_gene: TRBV9; CDR3nt: TGTGCCAGCAGCGTACTAGCGGGCTCTCCTGAGCAGTACTTC; CDR3aa: CASSVLAGSPEQYF
j_gene: TRBJ1-4; d_gene: TRBD1; abundance: -; v_gene: TRBV5-8; CDR3nt: TGTGCCAGCAGCTTGGGACAGGGTGCCGGCGCGACTAATGAAAAACTGTTTTTT; CDR3aa: CASSLGQGAGATNEKLFF